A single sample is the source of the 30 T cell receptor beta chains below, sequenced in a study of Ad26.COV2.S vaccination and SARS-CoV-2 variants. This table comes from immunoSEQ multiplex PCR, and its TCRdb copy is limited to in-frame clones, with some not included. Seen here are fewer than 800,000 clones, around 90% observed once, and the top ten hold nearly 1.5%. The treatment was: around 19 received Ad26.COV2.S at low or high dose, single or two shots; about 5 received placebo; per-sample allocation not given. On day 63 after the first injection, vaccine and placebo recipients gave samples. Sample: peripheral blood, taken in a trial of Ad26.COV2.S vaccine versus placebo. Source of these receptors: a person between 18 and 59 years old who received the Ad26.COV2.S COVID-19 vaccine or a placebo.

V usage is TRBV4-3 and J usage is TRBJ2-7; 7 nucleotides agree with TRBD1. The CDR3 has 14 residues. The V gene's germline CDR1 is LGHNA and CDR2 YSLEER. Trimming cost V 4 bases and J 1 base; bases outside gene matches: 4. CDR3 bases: TGCGCCAGCAGCCCCCGACAGGGTTCCTACGAGCAGTACTTC. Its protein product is CASSPRQGSYEQYF.

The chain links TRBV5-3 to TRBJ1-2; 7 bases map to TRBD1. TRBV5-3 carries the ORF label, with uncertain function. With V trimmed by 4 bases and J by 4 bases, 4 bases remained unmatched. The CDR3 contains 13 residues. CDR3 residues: CARSRGQTYGYTF. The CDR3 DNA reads TGTGCCAGAAGCCGGGGACAGACCTATGGCTACACCTTC.

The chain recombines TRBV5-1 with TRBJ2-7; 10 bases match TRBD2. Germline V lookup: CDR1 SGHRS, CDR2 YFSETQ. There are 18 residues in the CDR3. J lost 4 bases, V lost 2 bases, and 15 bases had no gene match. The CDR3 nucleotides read TGCGCCAGCAGCTTCCAGCGGGGGGGTCCCCGCGAACTGTACGAGCAGTACTTC. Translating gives CASSFQRGGPRELYEQYF.

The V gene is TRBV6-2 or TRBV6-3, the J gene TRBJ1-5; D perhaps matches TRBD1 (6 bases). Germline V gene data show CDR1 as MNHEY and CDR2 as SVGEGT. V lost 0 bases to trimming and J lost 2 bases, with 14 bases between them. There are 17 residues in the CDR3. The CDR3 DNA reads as TGTGCCAGCAGTTACTCGACAGGACGGGGGGGCAATCAGCCCCAGCATTTT. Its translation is CASSYSTGRGGNQPQHF.

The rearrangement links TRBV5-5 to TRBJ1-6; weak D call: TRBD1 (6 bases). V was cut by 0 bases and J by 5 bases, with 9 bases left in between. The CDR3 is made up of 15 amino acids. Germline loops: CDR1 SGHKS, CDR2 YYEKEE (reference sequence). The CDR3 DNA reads TGTGCCAGCAGCTTGGAGACAGGCGATAATTCACCCCTCCACTTT. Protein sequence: CASSLETGDNSPLHF. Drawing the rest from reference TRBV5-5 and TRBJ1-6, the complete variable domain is DAGVTQSPTHLIKTRGQQVTLRCSPISGHKSVSWYQQVLGQGPQFIFQYYEKEERGRGNFPDRFSARQFPNYSSELNVNALLLGDSALYLCASSLETGDNSPLHFGNGTRLTVT.

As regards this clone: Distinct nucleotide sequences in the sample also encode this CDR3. The CDR3 spells CASSPDRSNQPQHF. The CDR3 DNA reads as TGTGCCAGCTCACCCGACAGGAGCAATCAGCCCCAGCATTTT. The chain carries TRBV18 and TRBJ1-5; maybe TRBD1 (6 bases). V lost 3 bases and J lost 1, with 7 bases in between. Looked up from germline, CDR1 is KGHSH and CDR2 is LQKENI. This CDR3 contains 14 residues.

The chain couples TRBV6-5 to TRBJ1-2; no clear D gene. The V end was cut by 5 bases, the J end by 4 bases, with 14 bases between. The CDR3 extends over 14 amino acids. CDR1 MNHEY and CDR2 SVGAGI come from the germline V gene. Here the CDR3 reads CASSPLTRVYGYTF. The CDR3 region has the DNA TGTGCCAGCAGTCCATTGACCCGGGTCTATGGCTACACCTTC.

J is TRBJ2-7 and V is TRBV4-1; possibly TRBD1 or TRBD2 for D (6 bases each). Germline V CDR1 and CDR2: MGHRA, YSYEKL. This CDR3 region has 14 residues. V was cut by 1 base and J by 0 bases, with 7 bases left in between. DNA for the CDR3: TGCGCCAGCAGCCAAGGGGGGGCCTCCTACGAGCAGTACTTC. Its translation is CASSQGGASYEQYF.

CDR3 DNA: TGTGCCAGTAGTAACACGGAAAACACCGGGGAGCTGTTTTTT. It translates to CASSNTENTGELFF. This chain connects TRBV19 to TRBJ2-2; D uncertain. The ends were cut back, 4 bases at V and 2 bases at J, with 8 bases in the middle. The CDR3 is 14 amino acids. Looked up from germline, CDR1 is LNHDA and CDR2 is SQIVND (reference sequence). The variable domain in full, with the rest retrieved from reference TRBV19 and TRBJ2-2, is DGGITQSPKYLFRKEGQNVTLSCEQNLNHDAMYWYRQDPGQGLRLIYYSQIVNDFQKGDIAEGYSVSREKKESFPLTVTSAQKNPTAFYLCASSNTENTGELFFGEGSRLTVL.

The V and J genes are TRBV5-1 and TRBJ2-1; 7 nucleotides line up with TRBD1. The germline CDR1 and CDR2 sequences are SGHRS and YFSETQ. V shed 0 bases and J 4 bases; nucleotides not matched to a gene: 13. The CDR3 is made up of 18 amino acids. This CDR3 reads CASSLAETGIGGYNEQFF. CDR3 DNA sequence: TGCGCCAGCAGCTTGGCCGAGACAGGGATCGGTGGGTACAATGAGCAGTTCTTC.

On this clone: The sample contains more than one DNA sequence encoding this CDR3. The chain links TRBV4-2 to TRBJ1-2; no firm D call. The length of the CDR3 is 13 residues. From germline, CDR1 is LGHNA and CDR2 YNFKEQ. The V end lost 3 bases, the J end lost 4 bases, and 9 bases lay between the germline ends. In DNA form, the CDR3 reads TGTGCCAGCAGCCAGCGGGGATCCTATGGCTACACCTTC. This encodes CASSQRGSYGYTF.

This CDR3 reads CASSSIRGDTQYF. The CDR3 DNA is TGTGCCAGCAGTTCCATTCGGGGGGATACGCAGTATTTT. This chain uses TRBV6-5 with TRBJ2-3; D may be TRBD2 (6 bases). V lost 4 bases and J lost 6, with 11 bases in between. The CDR3 has 13 residues. Germline loops: CDR1 MNHEY, CDR2 SVGAGI.

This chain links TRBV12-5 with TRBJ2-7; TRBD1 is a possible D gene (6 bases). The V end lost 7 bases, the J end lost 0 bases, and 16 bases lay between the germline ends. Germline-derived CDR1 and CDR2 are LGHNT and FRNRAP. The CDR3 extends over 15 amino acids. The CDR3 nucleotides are TGTGCTAGTGCCTCGAGACAGGTCCCCTCCTACGAGCAGTACTTC. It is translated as CASASRQVPSYEQYF.

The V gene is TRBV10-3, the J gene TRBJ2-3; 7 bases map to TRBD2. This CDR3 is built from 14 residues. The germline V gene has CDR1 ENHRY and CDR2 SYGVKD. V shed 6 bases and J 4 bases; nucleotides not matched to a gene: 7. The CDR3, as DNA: TGTGCCATCAGCCCGACTAGCCTCGCAGATACGCAGTATTTT. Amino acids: CAISPTSLADTQYF.

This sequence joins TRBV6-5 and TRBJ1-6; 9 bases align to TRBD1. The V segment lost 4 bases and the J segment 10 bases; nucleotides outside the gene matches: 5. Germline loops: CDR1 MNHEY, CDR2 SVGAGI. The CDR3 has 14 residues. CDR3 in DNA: TGTGCCAGCAGTTGGGACAGGGTGGAATCACCCCTCCACTTT. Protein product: CASSWDRVESPLHF.

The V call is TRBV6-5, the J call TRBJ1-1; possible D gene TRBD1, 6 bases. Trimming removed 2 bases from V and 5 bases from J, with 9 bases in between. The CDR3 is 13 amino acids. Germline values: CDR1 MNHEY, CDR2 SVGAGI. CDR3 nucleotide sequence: TGTGCCAGCAGTTACGGGGGCGTTACTGAAGCTTTCTTT. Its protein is CASSYGGVTEAFF.

CDR3 DNA: TGTGCCAGCAGCTTCGGGACATATAGCAATCAGCCCCAGCATTTT. This gives the protein CASSFGTYSNQPQHF. The chain is built from TRBV7-2 and TRBJ1-5; TRBD1 might be the D (6 bases). V was shortened by 3 bases and J by 0 bases, with 9 bases between the two germline ends. Per germline, CDR1 SGHTA and CDR2 FQGNSA. CDR3 size: 15 residues. The whole variable domain, remainder taken from reference TRBV7-2 and TRBJ1-5, is GAGVSQSPSNKVTEKGKDVELRCDPISGHTALYWYRQSLGQGLEFLIYFQGNSAPDKSGLPSDRFSAERTGGSVSTLTIQRTQQEDSAVYLCASSFGTYSNQPQHFGDGTRLSIL.

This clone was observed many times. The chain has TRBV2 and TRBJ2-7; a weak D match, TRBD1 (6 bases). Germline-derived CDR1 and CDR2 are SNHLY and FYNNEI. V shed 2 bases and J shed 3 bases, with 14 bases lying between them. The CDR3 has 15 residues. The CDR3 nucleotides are TGTGCCAGCAGTGAATCCCGGACAGTGCGCTACGAGCAGTACTTC. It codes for CASSESRTVRYEQYF.

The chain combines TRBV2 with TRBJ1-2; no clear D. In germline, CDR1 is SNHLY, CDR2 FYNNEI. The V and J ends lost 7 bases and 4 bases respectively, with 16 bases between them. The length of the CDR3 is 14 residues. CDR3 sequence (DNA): TGTGCCAGCACCGACACCGGAATCCTCTATGGCTACACCTTC. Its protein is CASTDTGILYGYTF. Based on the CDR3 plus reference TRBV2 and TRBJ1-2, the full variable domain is EPEVTQTPSHQVTQMGQEVILRCVPISNHLYFYWYRQILGQKVEFLVSFYNNEISEKSEIFDDQFSVERPDGSNFTLKIRSTKLEDSAMYFCASTDTGILYGYTFGSGTRLTVV.

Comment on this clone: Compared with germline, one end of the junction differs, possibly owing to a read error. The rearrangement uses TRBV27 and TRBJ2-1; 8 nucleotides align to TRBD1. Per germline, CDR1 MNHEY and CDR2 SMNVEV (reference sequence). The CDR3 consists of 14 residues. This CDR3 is CASSRQGFYDEQFF. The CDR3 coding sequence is TGTGCCAGCAGTCGACAGGGGTTCTACGATGAGCAGTTCTTC.

This CDR3 is CATTLICGPPTNYNEQFF. The CDR3 coding sequence is TGTGCCACCACTCTGATTTGCGGGCCCCCGACCAACTACAATGAGCAGTTCTTC. The chain combines TRBV24-1 with TRBJ2-1, with D perhaps TRBD2 (5 bases). Germline-derived CDR1 and CDR2 are KGHDR and SFDVKD. V gave up 8 bases and J gave up 3 bases, with 25 bases separating them. This CDR3 comprises 18 residues.

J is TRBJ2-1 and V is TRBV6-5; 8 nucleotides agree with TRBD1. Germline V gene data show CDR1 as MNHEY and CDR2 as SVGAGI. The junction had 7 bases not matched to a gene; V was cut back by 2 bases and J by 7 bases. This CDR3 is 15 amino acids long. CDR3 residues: CASSYARDRRNEQFF. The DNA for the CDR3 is TGTGCCAGCAGTTACGCGAGGGACAGGCGAAATGAGCAGTTCTTC.

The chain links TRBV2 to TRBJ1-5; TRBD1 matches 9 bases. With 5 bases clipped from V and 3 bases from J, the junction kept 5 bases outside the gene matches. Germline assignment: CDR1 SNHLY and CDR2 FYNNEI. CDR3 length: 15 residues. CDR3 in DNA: TGTGCCAGCAGTCGACAGGGGGGGATCAATCAGCCCCAGCATTTT. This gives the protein CASSRQGGINQPQHF.

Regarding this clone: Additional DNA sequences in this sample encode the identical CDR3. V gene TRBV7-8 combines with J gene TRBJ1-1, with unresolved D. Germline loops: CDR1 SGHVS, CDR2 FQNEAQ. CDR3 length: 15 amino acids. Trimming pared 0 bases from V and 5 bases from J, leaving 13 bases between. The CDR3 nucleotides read TGTGCCAGCAGCTTAGCCCGGGGTTTGGGGACTGAAGCTTTCTTT. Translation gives CASSLARGLGTEAFF.

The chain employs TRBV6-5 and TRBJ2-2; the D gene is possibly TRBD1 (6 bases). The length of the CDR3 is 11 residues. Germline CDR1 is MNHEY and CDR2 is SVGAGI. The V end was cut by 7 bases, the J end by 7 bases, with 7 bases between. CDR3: CASIGGGELFF. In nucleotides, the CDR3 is TGTGCCAGCATAGGGGGCGGGGAGCTGTTTTTT.

CDR3 in DNA: TGTGCCAGCAGTCGGGACAGGGGATCCTACAATGAGCAGTTCTTC. It is translated as CASSRDRGSYNEQFF. V is TRBV2 and J is TRBJ2-1; 10 bases match TRBD1. The CDR3 spans 15 residues. V shed 5 bases and J 1 base; nucleotides not matched to a gene: 2. Germline CDR1 SNHLY, CDR2 FYNNEI.

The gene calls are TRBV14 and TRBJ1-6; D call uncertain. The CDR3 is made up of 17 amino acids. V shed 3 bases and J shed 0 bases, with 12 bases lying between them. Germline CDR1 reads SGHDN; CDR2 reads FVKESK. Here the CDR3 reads CASSQKWGSSYNSPLHF. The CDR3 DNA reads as TGTGCCAGCAGCCAGAAGTGGGGTAGCTCCTATAATTCACCCCTCCACTTT.

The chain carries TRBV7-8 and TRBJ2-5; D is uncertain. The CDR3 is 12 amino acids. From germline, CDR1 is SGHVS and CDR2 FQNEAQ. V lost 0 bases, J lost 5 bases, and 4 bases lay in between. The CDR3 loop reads CASSLAVETQYF. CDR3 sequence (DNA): TGTGCCAGCAGCTTAGCTGTTGAGACCCAGTACTTC.

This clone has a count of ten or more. The DNA for the CDR3 is TGTGCCAGCAGCGTCGACCTACAGGGACCCGGGGAGCTGTTTTTT. Translation gives CASSVDLQGPGELFF. The chain uses TRBV9 and TRBJ2-2; tentative D call: TRBD1 (6 bases). Germline V CDR1 and CDR2: SGDLS, YYNGEE. The CDR3 sequence is 15 residues long. Trimming stripped 2 bases from V and 6 bases from J, with 14 bases between.

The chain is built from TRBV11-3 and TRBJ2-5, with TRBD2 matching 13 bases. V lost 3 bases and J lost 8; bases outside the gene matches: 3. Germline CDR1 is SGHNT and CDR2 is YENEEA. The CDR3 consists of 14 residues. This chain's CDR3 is CASSLGTSGDTQYF. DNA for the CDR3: TGTGCCAGCAGCTTGGGGACTAGCGGGGATACCCAGTACTTC. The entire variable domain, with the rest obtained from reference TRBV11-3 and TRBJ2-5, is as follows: EAGVVQSPRYKIIEKKQPVAFWCNPISGHNTLYWYLQNLGQGPELLIRYENEEAVDDSQLPKDRFSAERLKGVDSTLKIQPAELGDSAVYLCASSLGTSGDTQYFGPGTRLLVL.